A single sample is the source of the 11 T cell receptor beta chains below, sequenced in a study of cytomegalovirus exposure and HLA in healthy donors. 13 Jbeta primers and 60 Vbeta primers were used for the PCR. Generated by immunoSEQ multiplex PCR, the TCRdb table keeps only in-frame clones and is missing some. The table shows roughly 200,000 clones, with more than 65% occurring only once. Sequencing was performed on PBMCs. These TCRs come from a female donor in good health and CMV-seronegative.

The chain carries TRBV7-6 and TRBJ2-3; D uncertain. Germline CDR1 and CDR2: SGHVS and FNYEAQ. The ends were cut back, 3 bases at V and 3 bases at J, with 7 bases in the middle. The CDR3 runs to 13 residues. The CDR3 DNA reads TGTGCCAGCAGCTTCTCTAGAACAGATACGCAGTATTTT. It specifies CASSFSRTDTQYF.

This clone was found a few times. The chain carries TRBV9 and TRBJ1-2; the D gene is possibly TRBD1 (5 bases). V was cut by 0 bases and J by 8 bases, with 23 bases left in between. Germline V gene sequence: CDR1 SGDLS, CDR2 YYNGEE. The CDR3 runs 17 residues. This CDR3 reads CASSVVQEATFGGGYTF. CDR3 DNA sequence: TGTGCCAGCAGCGTAGTCCAAGAGGCCACGTTCGGGGGGGGCTACACCTTC.

This clone was counted between two and nine times. This chain joins TRBV5-1 and TRBJ2-1, with TRBD2 matching over 9 bases. The ends lost 3 bases at V and 0 bases at J; junction bases unmatched: 1. Germline V lookup: CDR1 SGHRS, CDR2 YFSETQ. This CDR3 is 15 amino acids long. As DNA, the CDR3 is TGCGCCAGCAGCTCTAGCGGGAACTCCTACAATGAGCAGTTCTTC. It is translated as CASSSSGNSYNEQFF.

The V call is TRBV6-1, the J call TRBJ1-2; 7 bases match TRBD1. CDR3 length equals 13 residues. The trim removed 8 bases at V and 1 base at J, leaving 4 bases unmatched. The germline CDR1 and CDR2 sequences are MNHNS and SASEGT. The CDR3 DNA sequence: TGTGCCAGCCAGCGACAGGGTAACTATGGCTACACCTTC. Amino acids: CASQRQGNYGYTF.

This clone was detected once. The chain uses TRBV9 and TRBJ2-5; the D is unclear. V was clipped by 0 bases and J by 5 bases, with 8 bases between them. The CDR3 is 13 residues long. The V gene's germline CDR1 is SGDLS and CDR2 YYNGEE. CDR3 residues: CASSVGYLETQYF. The CDR3 DNA follows: TGTGCCAGCAGCGTAGGGTACTTGGAGACCCAGTACTTC.

This clone showed up just a few times. V usage is TRBV7-2 and J usage is TRBJ2-7, with 8 bases fitting TRBD2. Trimming cost V 3 bases and J 0 bases; bases outside gene matches: 7. The CDR3 is 16 amino acids. The germline V gene encodes CDR1 SGHTA and CDR2 FQGNSA. In DNA form, the CDR3 reads TGTGCCAGCAGCTTCTTCGAGCGGGGGAGCTCCTACGAGCAGTACTTC. It is translated as CASSFFERGSSYEQYF.

The chain links TRBV6-6 to TRBJ1-2, with D hard to call. Trimming stripped 6 bases from V and 4 bases from J, with 3 bases between. CDR1 is MNHNY and CDR2 is SVGAGI in the germline V gene (reference sequence). CDR3 length: 10 amino acids. The CDR3 bases are TGTGCCAGCAGCTCCTATGGCTACACCTTC. Translated, it gives CASSSYGYTF.

In its sample, this clone was seen once. The chain combines TRBV27 with TRBJ2-7; TRBD1 might be the D (6 bases). CDR1 and CDR2 from the germline V gene are MNHEY and SMNVEV (reference sequence). V gave up 5 bases and J gave up 2 bases, with 10 bases separating them. CDR3 length: 13 residues. Here the CDR3 reads CASSVRDTYEQYF. Written as DNA, the CDR3 is TGTGCCAGCAGTGTCCGGGACACCTACGAGCAGTACTTC.

The V call is TRBV19, the J call TRBJ2-7; D perhaps matches TRBD2 (6 bases). The CDR3 is 14 amino acids. With 3 bases removed from V and 4 bases from J, the gap between germline ends came to 13 bases. Germline V lookup: CDR1 LNHDA, CDR2 SQIVND (reference sequence). The CDR3 sequence: CASSIVMGGYEQYF. CDR3 nucleotide sequence: TGTGCCAGTAGTATTGTGATGGGAGGATACGAGCAGTACTTC.

V is TRBV7-2 and J is TRBJ2-1, with D possibly being TRBD1 (6 bases). The ends were cut back, 4 bases at V and 5 bases at J, with 9 bases in the middle. The CDR3 loop spans 13 amino acids. Germline V gene lookup returns CDR1 SGHTA and CDR2 FQGNSA. DNA for the CDR3: TGTGCCAGCAGCTCTCGACAGGACAATGAGCAGTTCTTC. The encoded protein is CASSSRQDNEQFF.

This clone was seen once. This chain joins TRBV7-8 and TRBJ2-2; tentative D call: TRBD2 (7 bases). The V gene's germline CDR1 is SGHVS and CDR2 FQNEAQ. V lost 1 base to trimming and J lost 3 bases, with 12 bases between them. The CDR3 contains 16 residues. CDR3 nucleotides: TGTGCCAGCAGCTTAGTTGGGGGGGGCTACACCGGGGAGCTGTTTTTT. This gives the protein CASSLVGGGYTGELFF.